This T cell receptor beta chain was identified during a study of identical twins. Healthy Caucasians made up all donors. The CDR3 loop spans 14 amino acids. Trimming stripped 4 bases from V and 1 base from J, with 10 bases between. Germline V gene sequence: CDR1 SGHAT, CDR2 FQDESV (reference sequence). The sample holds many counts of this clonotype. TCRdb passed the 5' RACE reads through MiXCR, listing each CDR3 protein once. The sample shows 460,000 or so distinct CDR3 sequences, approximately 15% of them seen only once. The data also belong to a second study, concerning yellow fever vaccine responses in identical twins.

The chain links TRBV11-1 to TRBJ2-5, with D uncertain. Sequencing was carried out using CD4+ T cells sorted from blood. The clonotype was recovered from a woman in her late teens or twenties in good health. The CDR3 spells CASSSFQLQETQYF. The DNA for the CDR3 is TGTGCCAGCAGCTCCTTTCAGCTCCAAGAGACCCAGTACTTC.